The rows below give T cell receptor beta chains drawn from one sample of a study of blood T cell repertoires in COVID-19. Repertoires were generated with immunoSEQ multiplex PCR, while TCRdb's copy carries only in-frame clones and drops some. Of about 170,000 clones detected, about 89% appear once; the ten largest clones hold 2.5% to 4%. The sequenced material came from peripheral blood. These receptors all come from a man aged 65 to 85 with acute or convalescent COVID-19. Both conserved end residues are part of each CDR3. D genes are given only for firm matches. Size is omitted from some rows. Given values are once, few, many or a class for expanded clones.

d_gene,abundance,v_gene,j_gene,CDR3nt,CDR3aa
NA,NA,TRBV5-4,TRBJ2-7,TGTGCCAGCAGCTTGGAAGCTCAATTCTACGAGCAGTACTTC,CASSLEAQFYEQYF
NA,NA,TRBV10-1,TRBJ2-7,TGCGCCAGCAGTGAGTCATGGCCAGCGCAATTAGACTACGAGCAGTACTTC,CASSESWPAQLDYEQYF
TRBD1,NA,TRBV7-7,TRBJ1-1,TGTGCCAGCAGTTTCCCGGGACAGGGGTGGAAAGCTTTCTTT,CASSFPGQGWKAFF
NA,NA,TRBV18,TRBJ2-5,TGTGCCAGCTCACCATTGAGGCGAGAGACCCAGTACTTC,CASSPLRRETQYF
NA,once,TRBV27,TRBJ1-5,TGTGCCAGCAGTCCTCGGACAAGACTTAGCAATCAGCCCCAGCATTTT,CASSPRTRLSNQPQHF
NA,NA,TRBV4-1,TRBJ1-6,TGCGCCAGCAGCCAGCCCGGTAGCTCCTATAATTCACCCCTCCACTTT,CASSQPGSSYNSPLHF
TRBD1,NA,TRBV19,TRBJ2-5,TGTGCCAGTAGTACGACAGGGGGCCGGGAGACCCAGTACTTC,CASSTTGGRETQYF
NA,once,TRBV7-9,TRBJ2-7,TGTGCCAGCAGCTTACCCTTGATCCAGGGCGAGCAGTACTTC,CASSLPLIQGEQYF
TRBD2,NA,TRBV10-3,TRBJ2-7,TGTGCCATCAGTGACAGGCGGGAGGGGTACGAGCAGTACTTC,CAISDRREGYEQYF
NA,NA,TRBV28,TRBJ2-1,TGTGCCAGCAGCGTCGGAGGAAATGAGCAGTTCTTC,CASSVGGNEQFF
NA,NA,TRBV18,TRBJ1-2,TGTGCCAGCTCACCACGACCAGGGTACGGCTACACCTTC,CASSPRPGYGYTF
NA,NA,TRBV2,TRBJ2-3,TGTGCCAGCGGCGATACGCAGTATTTT,CASGDTQYF
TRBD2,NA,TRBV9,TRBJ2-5,TGTGCCAGCAGCGTAGGATTTCGGCGGGAGGATCAAGAGACCCAGTACTTC,CASSVGFRREDQETQYF
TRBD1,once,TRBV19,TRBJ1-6,TGTGCCAGTAGGCCCCGGACAGGGGTTGAATCACCCCTCCACTTT,CASRPRTGVESPLHF